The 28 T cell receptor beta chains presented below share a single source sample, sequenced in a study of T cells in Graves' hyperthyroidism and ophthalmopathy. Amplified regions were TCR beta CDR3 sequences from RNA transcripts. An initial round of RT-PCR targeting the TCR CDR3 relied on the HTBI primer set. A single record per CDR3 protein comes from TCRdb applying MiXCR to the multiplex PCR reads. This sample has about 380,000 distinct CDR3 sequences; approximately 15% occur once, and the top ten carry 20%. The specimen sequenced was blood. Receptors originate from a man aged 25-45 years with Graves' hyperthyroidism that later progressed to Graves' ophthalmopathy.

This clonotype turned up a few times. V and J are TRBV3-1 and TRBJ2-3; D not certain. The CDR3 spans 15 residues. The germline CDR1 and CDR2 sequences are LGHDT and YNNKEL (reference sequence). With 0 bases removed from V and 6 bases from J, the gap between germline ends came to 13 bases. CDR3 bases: TGTGCCAGCAGCCAAGACGTGGCGACGTCGGATACGCAGTATTTT. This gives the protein CASSQDVATSDTQYF.

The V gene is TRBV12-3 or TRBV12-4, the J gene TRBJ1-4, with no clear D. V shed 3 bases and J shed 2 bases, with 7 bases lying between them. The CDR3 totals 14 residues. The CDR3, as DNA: TGTGCCAGCAGTTTTTGGGGTACTAATGAAAAACTGTTTTTT. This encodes CASSFWGTNEKLFF.

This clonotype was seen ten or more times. CDR3 sequence: CASSPHSVGEDTQYF. The CDR3 DNA sequence: TGTGCCAGCAGCCCTCATTCGGTTGGTGAGGATACGCAGTATTTT. The genes are TRBV3-1 and TRBJ2-3; no firm D call. The CDR3 spans 15 residues. Germline V gene lookup returns CDR1 LGHDT and CDR2 YNNKEL (reference sequence). Trimming removed 4 bases from V and 6 bases from J, with 17 bases in between.

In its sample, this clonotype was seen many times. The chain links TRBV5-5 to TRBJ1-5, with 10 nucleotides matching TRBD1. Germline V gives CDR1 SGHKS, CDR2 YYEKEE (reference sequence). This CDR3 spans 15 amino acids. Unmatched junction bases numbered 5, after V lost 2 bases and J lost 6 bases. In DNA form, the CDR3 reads TGTGCCAGCAGCTTCGGACAGGGGGTAGGTCAGCCCCAGCATTTT. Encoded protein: CASSFGQGVGQPQHF. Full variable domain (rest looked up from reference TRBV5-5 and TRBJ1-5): DAGVTQSPTHLIKTRGQQVTLRCSPISGHKSVSWYQQVLGQGPQFIFQYYEKEERGRGNFPDRFSARQFPNYSSELNVNALLLGDSALYLCASSFGQGVGQPQHFGDGTRLSIL.

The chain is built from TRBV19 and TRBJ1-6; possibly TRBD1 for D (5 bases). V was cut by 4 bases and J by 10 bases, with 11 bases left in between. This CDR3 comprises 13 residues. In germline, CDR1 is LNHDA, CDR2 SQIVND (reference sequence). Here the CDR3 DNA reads TGTGCCAGTAGTAAGGGGCGCGGGTCACCCCTCCACTTT. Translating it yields CASSKGRGSPLHF.

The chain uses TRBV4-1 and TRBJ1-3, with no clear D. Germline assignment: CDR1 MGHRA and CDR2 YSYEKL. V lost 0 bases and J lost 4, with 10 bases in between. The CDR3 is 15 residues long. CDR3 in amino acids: CASSQDPGGGNTIYF. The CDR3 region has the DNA TGCGCCAGCAGCCAAGATCCCGGAGGCGGAAACACCATATATTTT.

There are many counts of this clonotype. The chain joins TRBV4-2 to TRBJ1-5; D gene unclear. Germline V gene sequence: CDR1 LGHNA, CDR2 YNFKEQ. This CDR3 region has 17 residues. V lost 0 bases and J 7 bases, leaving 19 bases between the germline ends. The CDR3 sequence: CASSQDPATSSKQPQHF. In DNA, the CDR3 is TGTGCCAGCAGCCAAGATCCGGCCACCTCCTCCAAGCAGCCCCAGCATTTT.

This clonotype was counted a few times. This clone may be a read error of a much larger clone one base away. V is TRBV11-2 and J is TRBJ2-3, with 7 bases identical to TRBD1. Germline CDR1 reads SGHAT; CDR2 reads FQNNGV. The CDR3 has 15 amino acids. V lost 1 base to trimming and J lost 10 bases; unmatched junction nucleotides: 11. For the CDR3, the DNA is TGTGCCAGCAGCTTAGGGACAGGTACTGCGGATGCGCAGTATTTT. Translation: CASSLGTGTADAQYF. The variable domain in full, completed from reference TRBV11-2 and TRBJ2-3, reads EAGVAQSPRYKIIEKRQSVAFWCNPISGHATLYWYQQILGQGPKLLIQFQNNGVVDDSQLPKDRFSAERLKGVDSTLKIQPAKLEDSAVYLCASSLGTGTADAQYFGPGTRLTVL.

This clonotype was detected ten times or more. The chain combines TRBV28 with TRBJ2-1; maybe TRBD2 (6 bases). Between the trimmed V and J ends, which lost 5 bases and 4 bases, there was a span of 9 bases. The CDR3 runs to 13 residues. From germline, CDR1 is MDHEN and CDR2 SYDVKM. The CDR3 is CASSGTDYNEQFF. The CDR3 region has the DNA TGTGCCAGCAGTGGGACTGATTACAATGAGCAGTTCTTC.

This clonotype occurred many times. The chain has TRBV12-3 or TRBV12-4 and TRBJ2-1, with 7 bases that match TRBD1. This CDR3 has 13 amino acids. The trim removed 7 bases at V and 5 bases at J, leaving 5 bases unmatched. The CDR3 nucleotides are TGTGCCAGCACCCCCGACAGGGACAATGAGCAGTTCTTC. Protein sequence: CASTPDRDNEQFF.

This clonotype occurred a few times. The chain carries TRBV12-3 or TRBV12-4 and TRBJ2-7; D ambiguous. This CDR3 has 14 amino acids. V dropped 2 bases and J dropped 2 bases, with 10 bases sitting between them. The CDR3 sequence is CASSLQSTPYEQYF. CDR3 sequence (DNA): TGTGCCAGCAGTTTACAGAGCACCCCCTACGAGCAGTACTTC.

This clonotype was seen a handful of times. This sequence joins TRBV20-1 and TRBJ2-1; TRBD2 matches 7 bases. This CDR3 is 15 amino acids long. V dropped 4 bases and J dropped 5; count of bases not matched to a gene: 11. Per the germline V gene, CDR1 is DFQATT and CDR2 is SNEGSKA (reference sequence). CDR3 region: CSAKVGGGGDNEQFF. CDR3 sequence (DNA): TGCAGTGCTAAGGTGGGCGGCGGGGGTGACAATGAGCAGTTCTTC.

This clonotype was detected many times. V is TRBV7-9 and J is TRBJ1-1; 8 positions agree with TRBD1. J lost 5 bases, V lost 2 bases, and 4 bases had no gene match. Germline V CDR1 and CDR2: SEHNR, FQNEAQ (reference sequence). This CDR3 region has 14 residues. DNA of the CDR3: TGTGCCAGCAGCTTATGGCAGGGGGCGACTGAAGCTTTCTTT. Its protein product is CASSLWQGATEAFF. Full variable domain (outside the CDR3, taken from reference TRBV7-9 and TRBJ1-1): DTGVSQNPRHKITKRGQNVTFRCDPISEHNRLYWYRQTLGQGPEFLTYFQNEAQLEKSRLLSDRFSAERPKGSFSTLEIQRTEQGDSAMYLCASSLWQGATEAFFGQGTRLTVV.

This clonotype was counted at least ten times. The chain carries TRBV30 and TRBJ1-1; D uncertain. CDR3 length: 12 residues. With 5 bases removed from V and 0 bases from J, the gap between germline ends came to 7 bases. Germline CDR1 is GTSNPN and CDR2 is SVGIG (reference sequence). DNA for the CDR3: TGTGCCTGGGACGCAATGAACACTGAAGCTTTCTTT. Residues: CAWDAMNTEAFF.

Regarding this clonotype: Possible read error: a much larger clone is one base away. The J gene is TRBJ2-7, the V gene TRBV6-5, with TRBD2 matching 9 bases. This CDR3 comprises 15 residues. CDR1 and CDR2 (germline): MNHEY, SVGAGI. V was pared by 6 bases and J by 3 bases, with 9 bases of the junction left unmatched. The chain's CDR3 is CASRSVPSGDYEQYF. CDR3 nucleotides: TGTGCCAGCAGATCCGTGCCTAGCGGGGACTACGAGCAGTACTTC.

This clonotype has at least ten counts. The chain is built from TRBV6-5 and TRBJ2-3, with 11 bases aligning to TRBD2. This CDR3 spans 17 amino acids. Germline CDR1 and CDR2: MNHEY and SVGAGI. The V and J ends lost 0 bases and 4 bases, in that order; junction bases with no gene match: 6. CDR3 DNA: TGTGCCAGCAGTTACTCTCCTAGCGGGGGGTTCGCAGATACGCAGTATTTT. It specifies CASSYSPSGGFADTQYF.

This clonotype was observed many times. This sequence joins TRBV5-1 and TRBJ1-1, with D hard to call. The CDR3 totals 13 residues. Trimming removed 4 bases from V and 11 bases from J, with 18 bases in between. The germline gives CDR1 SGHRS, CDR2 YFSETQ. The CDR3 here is CASSANGVATAFF. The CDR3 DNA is TGCGCCAGCAGCGCCAACGGGGTGGCAACTGCTTTCTTT. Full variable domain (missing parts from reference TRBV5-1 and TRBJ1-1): KAGVTQTPRYLIKTRGQQVTLSCSPISGHRSVSWYQQTPGQGLQFLFEYFSETQRNKGNFPGRFSGRQFSNSRSEMNVSTLELGDSALYLCASSANGVATAFFGQGTRLTVV.

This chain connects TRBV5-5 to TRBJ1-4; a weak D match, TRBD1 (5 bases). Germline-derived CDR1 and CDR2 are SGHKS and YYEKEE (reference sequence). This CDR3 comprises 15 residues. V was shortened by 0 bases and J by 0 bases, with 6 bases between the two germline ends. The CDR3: CASSLATATNEKLFF. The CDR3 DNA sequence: TGTGCCAGCAGCTTGGCGACAGCAACTAATGAAAAACTGTTTTTT.

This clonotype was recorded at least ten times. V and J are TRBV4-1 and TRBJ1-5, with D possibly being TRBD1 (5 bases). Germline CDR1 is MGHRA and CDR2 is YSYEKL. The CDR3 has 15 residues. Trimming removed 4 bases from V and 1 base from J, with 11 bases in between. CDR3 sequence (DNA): TGCGCCAGCAGCCTGGGACCGCTAAGCAATCAGCCCCAGCATTTT. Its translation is CASSLGPLSNQPQHF.

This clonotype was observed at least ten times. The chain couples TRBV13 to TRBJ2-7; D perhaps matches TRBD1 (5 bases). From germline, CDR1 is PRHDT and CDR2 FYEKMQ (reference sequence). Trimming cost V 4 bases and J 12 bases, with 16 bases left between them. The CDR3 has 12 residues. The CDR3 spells CASSSQGQARYF. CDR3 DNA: TGTGCCAGCAGCTCCCAGGGCCAGGCGCGGTACTTC.

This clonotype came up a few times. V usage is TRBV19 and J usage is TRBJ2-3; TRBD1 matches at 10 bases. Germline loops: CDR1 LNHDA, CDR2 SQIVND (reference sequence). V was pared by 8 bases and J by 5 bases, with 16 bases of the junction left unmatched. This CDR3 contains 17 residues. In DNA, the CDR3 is TGTGCCAGTTCCCCACGGCCGGGACAGGGGTTGTTAGATACGCAGTATTTT. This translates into CASSPRPGQGLLDTQYF.

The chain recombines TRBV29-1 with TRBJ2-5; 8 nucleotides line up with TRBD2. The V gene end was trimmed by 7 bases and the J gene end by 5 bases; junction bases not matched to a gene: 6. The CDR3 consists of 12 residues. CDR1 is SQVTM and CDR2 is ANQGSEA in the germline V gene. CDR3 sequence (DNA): TGCAGCGCCGGGGGGGCGTATGAGACCCAGTACTTC. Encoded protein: CSAGGAYETQYF. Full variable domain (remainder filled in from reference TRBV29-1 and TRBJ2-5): SAVISQKPSRDICQRGTSLTIQCQVDSQVTMMFWYRQQPGQSLTLIATANQGSEATYESGFVIDKFPISRPNLTFSTLTVSNMSPEDSSIYLCSAGGAYETQYFGPGTRLLVL.

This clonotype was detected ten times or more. The CDR3 sequence: CASNLAGGNEQFF. CDR3 nucleotides: TGTGCCAGCAATCTAGCGGGGGGCAATGAGCAGTTCTTC. This chain links TRBV7-9 with TRBJ2-1; the match to TRBD2 covers 11 bases. In germline, CDR1 is SEHNR, CDR2 FQNEAQ (reference sequence). V was clipped by 7 bases and J by 6 bases; unmatched bases: 2. The CDR3 is made up of 13 amino acids.

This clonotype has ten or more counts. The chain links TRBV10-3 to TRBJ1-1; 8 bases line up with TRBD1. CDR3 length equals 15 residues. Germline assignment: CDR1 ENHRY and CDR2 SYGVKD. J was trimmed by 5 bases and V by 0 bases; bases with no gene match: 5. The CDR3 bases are TGTGCCATCAGTGAGTCCGCAGGGGGCGGAACTGAAGCTTTCTTT. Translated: CAISESAGGGTEAFF.

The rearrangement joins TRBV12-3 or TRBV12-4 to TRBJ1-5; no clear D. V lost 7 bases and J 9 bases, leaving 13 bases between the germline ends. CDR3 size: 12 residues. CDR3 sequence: CASTPPGGPQHF. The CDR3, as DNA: TGTGCCAGCACGCCTCCGGGCGGGCCCCAGCATTTT.

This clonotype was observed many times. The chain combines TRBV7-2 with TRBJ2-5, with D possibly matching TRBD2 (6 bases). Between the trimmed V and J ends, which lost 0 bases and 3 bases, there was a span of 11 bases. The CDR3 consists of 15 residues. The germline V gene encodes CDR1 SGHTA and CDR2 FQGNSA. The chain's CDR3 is CASSLAGWEEETQYF. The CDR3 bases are TGTGCCAGCAGCTTAGCCGGTTGGGAGGAAGAGACCCAGTACTTC.

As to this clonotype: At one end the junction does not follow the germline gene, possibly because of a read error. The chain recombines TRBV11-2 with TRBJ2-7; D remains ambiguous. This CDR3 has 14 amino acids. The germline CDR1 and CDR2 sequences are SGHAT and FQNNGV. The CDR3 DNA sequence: TGTGCCAGCGGCTTAGATTTGTCCTCCTACGAGCAGTACTTC. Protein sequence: CASGLDLSSYEQYF.

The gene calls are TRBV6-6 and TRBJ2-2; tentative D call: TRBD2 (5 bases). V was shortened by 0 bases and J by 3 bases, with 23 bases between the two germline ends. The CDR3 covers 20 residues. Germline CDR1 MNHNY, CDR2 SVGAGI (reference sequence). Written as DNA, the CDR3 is TGTGCCAGCAGTTACTCAGGGCCCGGGAAGCCCATCCCCGACACCGGGGAGCTGTTTTTT. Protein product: CASSYSGPGKPIPDTGELFF.